Listed below are T cell receptor beta chains from one sample, sequenced in a study of CD8 T cells in Susac syndrome. Using its own MiXCR run on the immunoSEQ multiplex PCR reads, TCRdb lists one record per CDR3 protein. The sample carries about 250,000 distinct CDR3 sequences, 90% to 95% recorded once. Sequenced input: CD4+ T cells from PBMCs. The receptor source for this set is a human donor with multiple sclerosis. Each CDR3 is given with its conserved first and last residue. Fields, in order: V gene, clone size, D gene, CDR3 length, J gene, CDR3 protein, CDR3 DNA. The D gene is left open where the match is weak. Clone size appears in some rows only: once, few, many, or a class for an expanded clone.

TRBV18	-	-	15	TRBJ1-1	CASSLSTESNTEAFF	TGTGCCAGCTCACTCTCGACAGAATCGAACACTGAAGCTTTCTTT
TRBV23-1	-	-	13	TRBJ2-1	CASTPGVYNEQFF	TGCGCCAGCACCCCCGGGGTCTACAATGAGCAGTTCTTC
TRBV12-3/TRBV12-4	-	TRBD1	15	TRBJ2-6	CASRDRVAGANVLTF	TGTGCCAGCAGGGACAGGGTGGCTGGGGCCAACGTCCTGACTTTC
TRBV6-1	-	TRBD1	13	TRBJ1-4	CASSVNRGEKLFF	TGTGCCAGCAGTGTCAACAGGGGTGAAAAACTGTTTTTT
TRBV29-1	-	-	12	TRBJ2-1	CSDTTRSAEQFF	TGCAGCGACACGACTCGGTCGGCGGAGCAGTTCTTC
TRBV12-3/TRBV12-4	-	-	13	TRBJ1-1	CASSLWERTEAFF	TGTGCCAGCAGTTTGTGGGAAAGGACTGAAGCTTTCTTT
TRBV6-1	-	TRBD2	15	TRBJ2-2	CASNPRGGSTGELFF	TGTGCCAGCAATCCTCGGGGGGGATCCACCGGGGAGCTGTTTTTT
TRBV29-1	-	-	14	TRBJ2-3	CSVEGRSGTDTQYF	TGCAGCGTTGAGGGGAGAAGCGGCACAGATACGCAGTATTTT
TRBV24-1	-	TRBD1	16	TRBJ2-2	CATSNTGGANTGELFF	TGTGCCACCAGTAACACAGGGGGCGCAAACACCGGGGAGCTGTTTTTT
TRBV25-1	few	-	15	TRBJ2-3	CASSEAGGGTDTQYF	TGTGCCAGCAGTGAAGCCGGGGGCGGCACAGATACGCAGTATTTT
TRBV9	-	-	15	TRBJ2-3	CASSVWTGSTDTQYF	TGTGCCAGCAGCGTCTGGACTGGTAGCACAGATACGCAGTATTTT
TRBV9	-	-	14	TRBJ1-1	CASSVAQMNTEAFF	TGTGCCAGCAGCGTAGCACAGATGAACACTGAAGCTTTCTTT
TRBV10-3	-	TRBD2	15	TRBJ2-5	CAISGLAGGQETQYF	TGTGCCATCAGCGGACTAGCGGGGGGCCAAGAGACCCAGTACTTC
TRBV5-6	-	-	13	TRBJ2-5	CASSLNGEETQYF	TGTGCCAGCAGCTTGAACGGGGAAGAGACCCAGTACTTC
TRBV12-3/TRBV12-4	few	-	13	TRBJ2-7	CASGVGARYEQYF	TGTGCCAGCGGGGTCGGGGCTCGGTACGAGCAGTACTTC
TRBV6-2/TRBV6-3	-	-	17	TRBJ1-1	CASSYPFGTAMNTEAFF	TGTGCCAGCAGTTACCCATTCGGGACGGCCATGAACACTGAAGCTTTCTTT
TRBV7-3	-	TRBD1	15	TRBJ2-2	CASRQTGANTGELFF	TGTGCCAGCAGGCAGACAGGGGCCAACACCGGGGAGCTGTTTTTT
TRBV12-3/TRBV12-4	-	-	17	TRBJ1-6	CASSLEVGSSYNSPLHF	TGTGCCAGCAGTTTAGAGGTCGGGAGCTCCTATAATTCACCCCTCCACTTT
TRBV6-4	-	TRBD2	16	TRBJ2-1	CASSASAGGPFHEQFF	TGTGCCAGCAGTGCATCAGCGGGGGGGCCGTTCCATGAGCAGTTCTTC
TRBV3-1	-	TRBD1	15	TRBJ1-4	CASSLSGTGAGKLFF	TGTGCCAGCAGCCTATCCGGGACAGGGGCCGGAAAACTGTTTTTT
TRBV24-1	-	-	14	TRBJ2-2	CATSPGPNTGELFF	TGTGCCACCAGCCCCGGTCCGAACACCGGGGAGCTGTTTTTT
TRBV3-1	-	TRBD2	14	TRBJ2-3	CASSPGGLLDTQYF	TGTGCCAGCAGCCCGGGGGGGCTTTTGGATACGCAGTATTTT
TRBV7-8	-	TRBD1	17	TRBJ1-1	CASSLAAAGGVYTEAFF	TGTGCCAGCAGCTTAGCGGCGGCAGGGGGCGTGTACACTGAAGCTTTCTTT
TRBV5-1	-	-	15	TRBJ2-3	CASSSTSFSTDTQYF	TGCGCCAGCAGTTCTACTTCCTTTAGCACAGATACGCAGTATTTT
TRBV20-1	-	-	14	TRBJ1-3	CSARDPTSGNTIYF	TGCAGTGCTAGAGACCCCACCTCTGGAAACACCATATATTTT
TRBV3-1	-	TRBD1	16	TRBJ2-7	CASSQPWTGVSYEQYF	TGTGCCAGCAGCCAACCTTGGACAGGAGTGAGCTACGAGCAGTACTTC
TRBV19	-	-	15	TRBJ1-2	CASRTQENRNYGYTF	TGTGCCAGTAGGACTCAGGAGAATCGCAACTATGGCTACACCTTC
TRBV6-5	once	-	16	TRBJ1-1	CASSYSWVLGSEEAFF	TGTGCCAGCAGTTACTCGTGGGTACTAGGCTCCGAAGAGGCTTTCTTT
TRBV6-5	-	-	14	TRBJ1-5	CASSYRGTGQPQHF	TGTGCCAGCAGTTACAGGGGTACAGGCCAGCCCCAGCATTTT
TRBV5-6	-	-	13	TRBJ2-5	CASRWRGGETQYF	TGTGCCAGCAGGTGGAGGGGTGGGGAGACCCAGTACTTC
TRBV20-1	-	-	15	TRBJ2-3	CSAREAGRESGTQYF	TGCAGTGCTAGAGAAGCCGGACGGGAGAGCGGTACGCAGTATTTT
TRBV24-1	-	-	14	TRBJ2-7	CATGQTEFPYEQYF	TGTGCCACCGGCCAGACAGAATTTCCCTACGAGCAGTACTTC
TRBV7-3	-	TRBD1	14	TRBJ1-2	CASSRTGTGLGYTF	TGTGCCAGCAGCCGTACCGGGACAGGGCTTGGCTACACCTTC
TRBV15	-	-	14	TRBJ2-2	CATSIQGGSGELFF	TGTGCCACCAGCATCCAAGGAGGATCCGGGGAGCTGTTTTTT
TRBV2	-	-	14	TRBJ2-2	CASSEVREHGELFF	TGTGCCAGCAGTGAAGTGAGGGAGCACGGGGAGCTGTTTTTT
TRBV7-3	-	-	15	TRBJ2-5	CASSPAGAPRETQYF	TGTGCCAGCAGCCCAGCAGGGGCCCCTCGGGAGACCCAGTACTTC
TRBV18	-	-	14	TRBJ1-1	CASSLQGKNTEAFF	TGTGCCAGCTCACTGCAGGGGAAGAACACTGAAGCTTTCTTT
TRBV12-3/TRBV12-4	-	-	13	TRBJ1-5	CASSLAGNQPQHF	TGTGCCAGTAGTCTGGCCGGCAATCAGCCCCAGCATTTT
TRBV19	few	TRBD1	15	TRBJ1-1	CASSPRQGGNTEAFF	TGTGCCAGTAGTCCGCGACAGGGGGGGAACACTGAAGCTTTCTTT
TRBV7-2	-	TRBD2	18	TRBJ2-5	CASSLEQLRGRASGAQYF	TGTGCCAGCAGCTTAGAACAGCTTCGCGGGAGGGCCTCCGGGGCCCAGTACTTC
TRBV5-1	-	-	16	TRBJ2-5	CASSLAGQGAQETQYF	TGCGCCAGCAGCTTGGCCGGTCAGGGCGCACAAGAGACCCAGTACTTC
TRBV9	-	-	14	TRBJ2-3	CASSAGVTTDTQYF	TGTGCCAGCAGCGCGGGGGTTACCACAGATACGCAGTATTTT
TRBV4-1	-	-	12	TRBJ2-1	CASSLHLAEQFF	TGCGCCAGCAGCCTCCATTTGGCTGAGCAGTTCTTC
TRBV20-1	-	TRBD2	17	TRBJ2-1	CSAREETLAAAYNEQFF	TGCAGTGCTAGAGAGGAAACACTAGCGGCCGCTTACAATGAGCAGTTCTTC